These 3 T cell receptor beta chains were sequenced from one sample in a study of blood T cell repertoires in COVID-19. Some clones are missing from TCRdb's copy, which holds only in-frame ones; the method was immunoSEQ multiplex PCR. The repertoire holds about 74,000 clones, with 70% to 80% as singletons. Sequencing input: peripheral blood. Receptors originate from a human donor in a cohort sampled during active COVID-19.

The chain uses TRBV28 and TRBJ1-6, with D possibly being TRBD1 (5 bases). The V end was cut by 4 bases, the J end by 5 bases, with 15 bases between. In germline, CDR1 is MDHEN, CDR2 SYDVKM. CDR3 length: 16 amino acids. In nucleotides, the CDR3 is TGTGCCAGCAGTTCGGGACGGCGGACTAATAATTCACCCCTCCACTTT. Translation gives CASSSGRRTNNSPLHF.

J is TRBJ1-4 and V is TRBV6-6; 8 bases agree with TRBD1. Germline V gene sequence: CDR1 MNHNY, CDR2 SVGAGI (reference sequence). CDR3 length: 15 amino acids. V shed 8 bases, J shed 3 bases, and the junction held 8 bases outside the gene matches. CDR3 sequence: CASVAGGAPNEKLFF. The CDR3 nucleotides read TGTGCCAGCGTTGCAGGGGGCGCACCTAATGAAAAACTGTTTTTT.

The table lists this clone with a few counts. This chain uses TRBV5-1 with TRBJ2-1; TRBD2 matches at 10 bases. Germline V lookup: CDR1 SGHRS, CDR2 YFSETQ. There are 16 residues in the CDR3. J lost 6 bases, V lost 0 bases, and 6 bases had no gene match. The CDR3 spells CASSLGWLAGANEQFF. DNA for the CDR3: TGCGCCAGCAGCTTGGGTTGGCTAGCGGGAGCCAATGAGCAGTTCTTC.